Shown below are 30 T cell receptor beta chains from a single sample sequenced in a study of control samples from healthy donors and cancer patients. Only in-frame clones appear in the TCRdb table, and some are missing; sequencing was by immunoSEQ multiplex PCR. The sample contains more than 25,000 clones, 91% of which appear only once. The sample consisted of PBMCs. The source is a man over 45 with lung cancer.

This chain connects TRBV19 to TRBJ1-1, with unresolved D. Germline CDR1 reads LNHDA; CDR2 reads SQIVND (reference sequence). The CDR3 sequence is 13 residues long. Deletions cut 4 bases from V and 6 bases from J, with 12 bases between. In DNA form, the CDR3 reads TGTGCCAGTAGTAAGGTCTTAGAAGCTGAAGCTTTCTTT. Its protein is CASSKVLEAEAFF.

The CDR3 sequence: CASSLAGSWGTQYF. The CDR3 DNA reads TGTGCCAGCAGCTTAGCAGGGTCCTGGGGTACGCAGTATTTT. V usage is TRBV11-1 and J usage is TRBJ2-3; D unclear. V was shortened by 0 bases and J by 8 bases, with 12 bases between the two germline ends. The CDR3 has 14 residues. Germline CDR1 and CDR2: SGHAT and FQDESV (reference sequence).

This clone has just a few counts. The V gene is TRBV4-3, the J gene TRBJ1-1; D not certain. Trimming removed 0 bases from V and 5 bases from J, with 7 bases in between. The germline V gene encodes CDR1 LGHNA and CDR2 YSLEER. The CDR3 is made up of 13 amino acids. The CDR3 region is CASSQETRTEAFF. CDR3 nucleotide sequence: TGCGCCAGCAGCCAAGAAACCAGGACTGAAGCTTTCTTT.

The V gene is TRBV4-3, the J gene TRBJ2-5; 15 nucleotides match TRBD2. V trimming: 1 base; J trimming: 5 bases; junction bases outside the gene matches: 5. The germline CDR1 and CDR2 sequences are LGHNA and YSLEER. CDR3 length: 17 residues. In nucleotides, the CDR3 is TGCGCCAGCAGCCAAGGGACTAGCGGGGGGGCCTTGGAGACCCAGTACTTC. This gives the protein CASSQGTSGGALETQYF.

V is TRBV5-5 and J is TRBJ1-1; unclear D gene. V shed 5 bases and J shed 1 base, with 9 bases lying between them. The CDR3 runs 13 residues. CDR1 and CDR2 (germline): SGHKS, YYEKEE (reference sequence). This chain's CDR3 is CASRPAGNTEAFF. The CDR3 DNA reads TGTGCCAGCAGACCCGCGGGGAACACTGAAGCTTTCTTT. Full variable domain (rest looked up from reference TRBV5-5 and TRBJ1-1): DAGVTQSPTHLIKTRGQQVTLRCSPISGHKSVSWYQQVLGQGPQFIFQYYEKEERGRGNFPDRFSARQFPNYSSELNVNALLLGDSALYLCASRPAGNTEAFFGQGTRLTVV.

This sequence joins TRBV7-2 and TRBJ1-5, with D possibly TRBD1 on 6 matching bases. The V gene lost 5 bases and the J gene lost 3 bases, with 14 bases spanning the gap. This CDR3 contains 15 residues. Looked up from germline, CDR1 is SGHTA and CDR2 is FQGNSA. The CDR3 region is CASSRGGQINQPQHF. In nucleotides, the CDR3 is TGTGCCAGCAGCCGGGGTGGACAGATCAATCAGCCCCAGCATTTT. Full variable domain (rest looked up from reference TRBV7-2 and TRBJ1-5): GAGVSQSPSNKVTEKGKDVELRCDPISGHTALYWYRQSLGQGLEFLIYFQGNSAPDKSGLPSDRFSAERTGGSVSTLTIQRTQQEDSAVYLCASSRGGQINQPQHFGDGTRLSIL.

The V call is TRBV29-1, the J call TRBJ1-4, with 8 bases fitting TRBD1. Germline trimming cut 4 bases from V and 8 bases from J; bases unmatched to any gene: 12. Germline V gives CDR1 SQVTM, CDR2 ANQGSEA. The CDR3 is 15 residues long. In DNA, the CDR3 is TGCAGCGTTGGGATCGGACAGGGTCTTGACGAAAAACTGTTTTTT. Amino acid sequence: CSVGIGQGLDEKLFF.

The chain has TRBV4-3 and TRBJ2-3; D perhaps matches TRBD1 (6 bases). The CDR3 is made up of 16 amino acids. V was pared by 0 bases and J by 0 bases, with 10 bases between. Germline V CDR1 and CDR2: LGHNA, YSLEER. This chain's CDR3 is CASSQDRGDSTDTQYF. The DNA for the CDR3 is TGCGCCAGCAGCCAAGACAGGGGAGATAGCACAGATACGCAGTATTTT.

This chain uses TRBV11-3 with TRBJ2-7; 8 bases line up with TRBD2. Trimming removed 0 bases from V and 3 bases from J; junction bases left unmatched: 13. Germline CDR1 SGHNT, CDR2 YENEEA. The CDR3 totals 18 residues. The CDR3 loop is CASSLDDPGPGGVYEQYF. The CDR3 coding sequence is TGTGCCAGCAGCTTAGACGATCCCGGGCCCGGGGGGGTCTACGAGCAGTACTTC.

The CDR3 region has the DNA TGTGCCAGCAGCTTAGGGGGGGCAGGGGGCTACAATGAGCAGTTCTTC. Its protein product is CASSLGGAGGYNEQFF. The chain links TRBV11-2 to TRBJ2-1, with D possibly TRBD1 on 7 matching bases. CDR3 length equals 16 residues. Trimming removed 1 base at V and 3 bases at J, with 13 bases between. CDR1 SGHAT and CDR2 FQNNGV come from the germline V gene.

V usage is TRBV6-6 and J usage is TRBJ2-7; D is possibly TRBD1 (7 bases). The CDR3 runs to 12 residues. Germline CDR1 MNHNY, CDR2 SVGAGI (reference sequence). Trimming pared 11 bases from V and 4 bases from J, leaving 15 bases between. CDR3 amino acids: CAAGGSKYEQYF. The CDR3 bases are TGTGCCGCAGGGGGGTCTAAGTACGAGCAGTACTTC.

In its sample, this clone was seen once. The V and J genes are TRBV6-5 and TRBJ1-3; possible D gene TRBD1, 5 bases. Trimming left V 8 bases short and J 0 bases short, with 14 bases between. Germline V gives CDR1 MNHEY, CDR2 SVGAGI. This CDR3 region has 15 residues. This chain's CDR3 is CASGRDRSSGNTIYF. The CDR3 DNA reads TGTGCCAGCGGTCGGGACCGCAGCTCTGGAAACACCATATATTTT.

The chain employs TRBV2 and TRBJ1-1; D is unresolved. Germline-derived CDR1 and CDR2 are SNHLY and FYNNEI. This CDR3 is 12 amino acids long. V lost 7 bases to trimming and J lost 1 base, with 7 bases between them. CDR3: CASTLGNTEAFF. The DNA of the CDR3 is TGTGCCAGCACGTTGGGGAACACTGAAGCTTTCTTT.

The rearrangement links TRBV15 to TRBJ1-1; D perhaps matches TRBD1 (6 bases). The V gene's germline CDR1 is LNHNV and CDR2 YYDKDF (reference sequence). Trimming removed 0 bases from V and 7 bases from J, with 15 bases in between. The CDR3 runs 15 residues. In DNA, the CDR3 is TGTGCCACCAGCAGAGAAACAGGGCAAATAAGTGAAGCTTTCTTT. It codes for CATSRETGQISEAFF. Looking up the rest from reference TRBV15 and TRBJ1-1 gives the full variable domain: DAMVIQNPRYQVTQFGKPVTLSCSQTLNHNVMYWYQQKSSQAPKLLFHYYDKDFNNEADTPDNFQSRRPNTSFCFLDIRSPGLGDTAMYLCATSRETGQISEAFFGQGTRLTVV.

The chain links TRBV15 to TRBJ1-5; D may be TRBD1 (6 bases). The V gene's germline CDR1 is LNHNV and CDR2 YYDKDF (reference sequence). V shed 0 bases and J shed 3 bases, with 15 bases lying between them. The CDR3 extends over 17 amino acids. This chain's CDR3 is CATSRDRTAYTNQPQHF. The CDR3 nucleotides are TGTGCCACCAGCAGAGATCGGACAGCTTATACCAATCAGCCCCAGCATTTT.

The chain uses TRBV18 and TRBJ2-7; 8 nucleotides align to TRBD1. V was clipped by 6 bases and J by 4 bases; unmatched bases: 8. CDR1 is KGHSH and CDR2 is LQKENI in the germline V gene. The CDR3 contains 14 residues. The DNA of the CDR3 is TGTGCCAGCTCGACAGGGGAAGGCGCTTACGAGCAGTACTTC. Its protein is CASSTGEGAYEQYF.

The rearrangement links TRBV9 to TRBJ1-4, with D unresolved. Germline V CDR1 and CDR2: SGDLS, YYNGEE. Between the trimmed V and J ends, which lost 3 bases and 8 bases, there was a span of 14 bases. CDR3 length: 14 amino acids. The CDR3 region is CASSGGFRQEKLFF. The CDR3 region has the DNA TGTGCCAGCAGCGGAGGCTTCCGGCAGGAAAAACTGTTTTTT. Looking up the rest from reference TRBV9 and TRBJ1-4 gives the full variable domain: DSGVTQTPKHLITATGQRVTLRCSPRSGDLSVYWYQQSLDQGLQFLIQYYNGEERAKGNILERFSAQQFPDLHSELNLSSLELGDSALYFCASSGGFRQEKLFFGSGTQLSVL.

The J gene is TRBJ1-2, the V gene TRBV30; maybe TRBD1 (5 bases). V lost 5 bases, J lost 4 bases, and 23 bases lay in between. CDR1 GTSNPN and CDR2 SVGIG come from the germline V gene (reference sequence). The CDR3 has 16 amino acids. The CDR3 loop is CAWYRDRQRRGYGYTF. The CDR3 DNA follows: TGTGCCTGGTACCGAGACCGACAGCGGCGGGGCTATGGCTACACCTTC.

This sequence joins TRBV4-1 and TRBJ1-2, with 7 positions matching TRBD1. Germline V gene sequence: CDR1 MGHRA, CDR2 YSYEKL. This CDR3 spans 16 amino acids. Trimming at V came to 3 bases and at J to 1 base, leaving 8 bases not matched to a gene. Here the CDR3 reads CASSHPQGRNNYGYTF. CDR3 bases: TGCGCCAGCAGCCACCCACAGGGGAGGAATAACTATGGCTACACCTTC.

The DNA for the CDR3 is TGTGCCAGCTCACCAATGGGGTCGGAGGAAAAACTGTTTTTT. This gives the protein CASSPMGSEEKLFF. The chain couples TRBV18 to TRBJ1-4; D is ambiguous. Germline CDR1 is KGHSH and CDR2 is LQKENI. The CDR3 covers 14 residues. Trimming removed 2 bases at V and 8 bases at J, with 12 bases between. Variable domain in full (rest from reference TRBV18 and TRBJ1-4): NAGVMQNPRHLVRRRGQEARLRCSPMKGHSHVYWYRQLPEEGLKFMVYLQKENIIDESGMPKERFSAEFPKEGPSILRIQQVVRGDSAAYFCASSPMGSEEKLFFGSGTQLSVL.

CDR3 protein: CASSLAYRNEQFF. CDR3 nucleotides: TGTGCCAGCAGCTTGGCCTATAGAAATGAGCAGTTCTTC. The rearrangement joins TRBV5-4 to TRBJ2-1; D is ambiguous. This CDR3 has 13 amino acids. CDR1 SGHNT and CDR2 YYREEE come from the germline V gene (reference sequence). V lost 0 bases and J lost 7, with 8 bases in between.

This rearrangement joins TRBV12-5 to TRBJ1-6, with D perhaps matching TRBD1 (6 bases). Looked up from germline, CDR1 is LGHNT and CDR2 is FRNRAP. The length of the CDR3 is 14 residues. The V end lost 6 bases, the J end lost 8 bases, and 14 bases lay between the germline ends. The CDR3 DNA is TGTGCTAGTGGCGCGGGACACCCGGATTCACCCCTCCACTTT. Its translation: CASGAGHPDSPLHF.

This chain joins TRBV7-2 and TRBJ2-3; 12 nucleotides align to TRBD2. The J segment lost 1 base and the V segment lost 5 bases, leaving 4 bases of the junction unmatched. CDR1 SGHTA and CDR2 FQGNSA come from the germline V gene. This CDR3 contains 16 residues. The DNA for the CDR3 is TGTGCCAGCAGCCTGACTAGCGGGGGTGGCACAGATACGCAGTATTTT. It codes for CASSLTSGGGTDTQYF.

The chain employs TRBV11-2 and TRBJ2-6, with 7 bases that match TRBD1. V shed 3 bases, J shed 9 bases, and the junction held 5 bases outside the gene matches. The CDR3 has 14 residues. CDR1 is SGHAT, CDR2 FQNNGV, per germline. The CDR3 is CASSFQGGGNVLTF. The CDR3 DNA reads as TGTGCCAGCAGCTTCCAAGGGGGCGGCAACGTCCTGACTTTC.

DNA of the CDR3: TGTGCCAGCAGTTTAGGGACCTCCCGCGGCGAGCAGTACTTC. This sequence encodes CASSLGTSRGEQYF. This sequence joins TRBV28 and TRBJ2-7, with D perhaps assigned TRBD1 or TRBD2 (5 bases each). V gave up 2 bases and J gave up 6 bases, with 14 bases separating them. This CDR3 is built from 14 residues. CDR1 and CDR2 (germline): MDHEN, SYDVKM. Drawing the rest from reference TRBV28 and TRBJ2-7, the complete variable domain is DVKVTQSSRYLVKRTGEKVFLECVQDMDHENMFWYRQDPGLGLRLIYFSYDVKMKEKGDIPEGYSVSREKKERFSLILESASTNQTSMYLCASSLGTSRGEQYFGPGTRLTVT.

This chain joins TRBV6-5 and TRBJ1-1; no reliable D call. The CDR3 consists of 13 residues. Germline V CDR1 and CDR2: MNHEY, SVGAGI. Trimming took 6 bases from V and 1 from J, leaving 9 bases between them. The CDR3 protein is CASRVTGNTEAFF. The CDR3 nucleotides read TGTGCCAGCAGGGTGACGGGGAACACTGAAGCTTTCTTT.

The chain couples TRBV6-5 to TRBJ1-1; TRBD1 matches 8 bases. J was trimmed by 11 bases and V by 0 bases; bases with no gene match: 5. This CDR3 is 13 amino acids long. Looked up from germline, CDR1 is MNHEY and CDR2 is SVGAGI. The CDR3 is CASSYSRQGAAFF. CDR3 coding DNA: TGTGCCAGCAGTTACTCCCGGCAGGGGGCGGCTTTCTTT.

V and J are TRBV30 and TRBJ1-5; D is unresolved. This CDR3 has 14 residues. The V and J ends lost 2 bases and 8 bases respectively, with 16 bases between them. Germline V CDR1 and CDR2: GTSNPN, SVGIG (reference sequence). Here the CDR3 DNA reads TGTGCCTGGAGTCAACGGAGAGGTGAAGAGCCCCAGCATTTT. Its translation: CAWSQRRGEEPQHF.

This chain joins TRBV11-2 and TRBJ1-1; D is perhaps TRBD1 (5 bases). The CDR3 is made up of 17 amino acids. Germline V gene sequence: CDR1 SGHAT, CDR2 FQNNGV. Trimming cost V 2 bases and J 2 bases, with 18 bases left between them. The CDR3 here is CASSLFGRARGNTEAFF. The CDR3 DNA reads TGTGCCAGCAGCTTATTTGGGAGGGCGAGGGGAAACACTGAAGCTTTCTTT.

V gene TRBV6-5 combines with J gene TRBJ1-2; TRBD1 might be the D (6 bases). V was pared by 6 bases and J by 4 bases, with 12 bases between. The germline V gene encodes CDR1 MNHEY and CDR2 SVGAGI. The length of the CDR3 is 13 residues. CDR3 protein: CASRKDSFYGYTF. CDR3 DNA: TGTGCCAGCAGAAAGGACAGCTTCTATGGCTACACCTTC.